This TCR beta chain emerged from a study of Graves' ophthalmopathy and Graves' hyperthyroidism. Study at large: Peripheral blood sampling occurred at initial diagnosis, before any treatment.

The germline V and J ends were trimmed by 3 bases and 2 bases, with 20 bases remaining between them. CDR1 and CDR2 from the germline V gene are DFQATT and SNEGSKA (reference sequence). The CDR3 is 16 amino acids. This clonotype was seen many times. Only newly diagnosed hyperthyroidism patients aged 18 to 65, with under 2 months' duration, were enrolled. Clinical symptoms, serum thyroxine, TRAb, thyroid ultrasound and orbital computed tomography formed the basis of diagnosis. The source of the PBMCs was around 9 ml of fresh peripheral blood. Amplification from RNA transcripts yielded the TCR beta CDR3 regions. Second-round multiplex PCR followed a first-round RT-PCR using HTBI primers. TCRdb called the multiplex PCR reads again in MiXCR, with one record for every CDR3 protein. The top ten hold 3% of the sample, which has 400,000 to 500,000 distinct CDR3 sequences, 20% to 25% seen once.

The sequenced sample was peripheral blood. This receptor was obtained from a woman between 18 and 29 years old with stable Graves' hyperthyroidism. The chain employs TRBV20-1 and TRBJ2-7; D is uncertain. CDR3 DNA sequence: TGCAGTGCTAGGGTTGATCTACCAGAGTTCCCCTACGAGCAGTACTTC. It encodes CSARVDLPEFPYEQYF.